The 21 T cell receptor beta chains reported below all come from one sample, sequenced in a study of cytomegalovirus exposure and HLA in healthy donors. It was with 60 Vbeta and 13 Jbeta primers that the PCR ran. The data were produced by immunoSEQ multiplex PCR, yet TCRdb's version contains in-frame clones alone and is incomplete. This sample yields 130,000 or so clones, of which roughly 82% are seen a single time; roughly 4.2% belongs to the top ten. Sequencing was carried out using PBMCs. The receptors were sampled from a male donor in good health and CMV-seropositive.

This sequence joins TRBV4-2 and TRBJ2-7, with 8 nucleotides matching TRBD1. The CDR3 totals 16 residues. The germline gives CDR1 LGHNA, CDR2 YNFKEQ. V gave up 2 bases and J gave up 1 base; unmatched junction bases: 7. DNA for the CDR3: TGTGCCAGCAGCCAAAGGGTCGGACAGGGATCCTACGAGCAGTACTTC. This codes for CASSQRVGQGSYEQYF.

The rearrangement joins TRBV5-1 to TRBJ1-5, with 8 bases lining up with TRBD1. Germline loops: CDR1 SGHRS, CDR2 YFSETQ. V lost 7 bases and J lost 2; bases outside the gene matches: 11. The CDR3 runs to 16 residues. Here the CDR3 DNA reads TGCGCCAGCGCCCCAGGAGGGACAGGAGGCAATCAGCCCCAGCATTTT. Protein: CASAPGGTGGNQPQHF.

This chain connects TRBV7-9 to TRBJ2-7, with a weak D call TRBD1 (6 bases). Germline V gene data show CDR1 as SEHNR and CDR2 as FQNEAQ (reference sequence). There are 15 residues in the CDR3. V dropped 5 bases and J dropped 6 bases, with 20 bases sitting between them. CDR3 DNA: TGTGCCAGCAGCCCAATCCGGGCAGGGGTCGGCGAGCAGTACTTC. Its protein product is CASSPIRAGVGEQYF.

This clone appeared a single time. The chain recombines TRBV7-6 with TRBJ2-5; maybe TRBD1 (6 bases). This CDR3 has 15 amino acids. The V and J ends lost 4 bases and 5 bases respectively, with 17 bases between them. Germline-derived CDR1 and CDR2 are SGHVS and FNYEAQ. The DNA of the CDR3 is TGTGCCAGCAGCTCCAGGGGTGCGGGTTGGGAGACCCAGTACTTC. This codes for CASSSRGAGWETQYF.

V is TRBV4-2 and J is TRBJ2-5; possible D gene TRBD2, 6 bases. V shed 2 bases and J shed 5 bases, with 18 bases lying between them. CDR3 length: 16 amino acids. The germline V gene encodes CDR1 LGHNA and CDR2 YNFKEQ. The CDR3, as DNA: TGTGCCAGCAGCCAATATGGAGGGTCCGTCCGGGAGACCCAGTACTTC. It specifies CASSQYGGSVRETQYF.

The chain recombines TRBV7-8 with TRBJ2-7; D gene ambiguous. V gave up 6 bases and J gave up 3 bases, with 9 bases separating them. This CDR3 region has 12 residues. The germline gives CDR1 SGHVS, CDR2 FQNEAQ. CDR3 amino acids: CASSPKNYEQYF. The CDR3 DNA follows: TGTGCCAGCAGTCCTAAGAACTACGAGCAGTACTTC.

The chain is built from TRBV29-1 and TRBJ1-1; unclear D gene. Germline V gene sequence: CDR1 SQVTM, CDR2 ANQGSEA. This CDR3 region has 13 residues. V shed 3 bases and J shed 5 bases, with 13 bases lying between them. For the CDR3, the DNA is TGCAGCGTTGACCGGGGAAGAGATACTGAAGCTTTCTTT. This translates into CSVDRGRDTEAFF.

V is TRBV27 and J is TRBJ2-3; maybe TRBD2 (6 bases). This CDR3 spans 16 amino acids. Germline loops: CDR1 MNHEY, CDR2 SMNVEV (reference sequence). V was cut by 5 bases and J by 5 bases, with 20 bases left in between. CDR3 protein: CASSPTAGGAQDTQYF. CDR3 nucleotides: TGTGCCAGCAGTCCTACAGCGGGCGGGGCACAAGATACGCAGTATTTT.

This clone turned up a few times. V gene TRBV6-5 combines with J gene TRBJ2-2; a possible D gene is TRBD2 (6 bases). Germline V gene sequence: CDR1 MNHEY, CDR2 SVGAGI. This CDR3 has 15 residues. The V end lost 7 bases, the J end lost 1 base, and 13 bases lay between the germline ends. The CDR3 loop reads CASTRDFLNTGELFF. As DNA, the CDR3 is TGTGCCAGCACCCGGGACTTCCTGAACACCGGGGAGCTGTTTTTT.

The chain uses TRBV27 and TRBJ1-2; D may be TRBD1 (6 bases). Germline values: CDR1 MNHEY, CDR2 SMNVEV (reference sequence). V shed 6 bases and J shed 8 bases, with 19 bases lying between them. This CDR3 is built from 14 residues. CDR3 bases: TGTGCCAGCAGACCCCTAGGGACACCCGGGGGCTACACCTTC. Protein product: CASRPLGTPGGYTF.

V usage is TRBV7-9 and J usage is TRBJ2-1, with 7 bases matching TRBD2. With V trimmed by 1 base and J by 3 bases, 3 bases remained unmatched. The CDR3 is made up of 15 amino acids. Germline CDR1 reads SEHNR; CDR2 reads FQNEAQ (reference sequence). The CDR3 bases are TGTGCCAGCAGCTTAGGGACTAGGTTCTACAATGAGCAGTTCTTC. It encodes CASSLGTRFYNEQFF.

The chain is built from TRBV5-5 and TRBJ2-7; 7 bases are a match to TRBD2. The V segment lost 5 bases and the J segment 6 bases; nucleotides outside the gene matches: 8. The CDR3 is made up of 13 amino acids. CDR1 is SGHKS, CDR2 YYEKEE, per germline (reference sequence). The chain's CDR3 is CASRDRGVVEQYF. The CDR3 DNA is TGTGCCAGCAGGGACCGGGGGGTTGTCGAGCAGTACTTC.

This chain joins TRBV5-4 and TRBJ2-6; D might be TRBD1 (6 bases). Trimming took 0 bases from V and 0 from J, leaving 10 bases between them. The CDR3 contains 17 residues. CDR1 and CDR2 (germline): SGHNT, YYREEE (reference sequence). The CDR3 is CASSLVTGNSGANVLTF. The CDR3 DNA is TGTGCCAGCAGCTTGGTAACAGGGAACTCTGGGGCCAACGTCCTGACTTTC.

This clone was detected once. CDR3 in DNA: TGTGCCAGCAGCTTAGCCCGGGGTGGCGAGCAGTACTTC. Protein sequence: CASSLARGGEQYF. The J gene is TRBJ2-7, the V gene TRBV11-3; weak D call: TRBD2 (5 bases). Germline V gene data show CDR1 as SGHNT and CDR2 as YENEEA. The CDR3 extends over 13 amino acids. Trimming removed 1 base at V and 6 bases at J, with 10 bases between. The full variable domain, rest sourced from reference TRBV11-3 and TRBJ2-7, is EAGVVQSPRYKIIEKKQPVAFWCNPISGHNTLYWYLQNLGQGPELLIRYENEEAVDDSQLPKDRFSAERLKGVDSTLKIQPAELGDSAVYLCASSLARGGEQYFGPGTRLTVT.

This clone is labeled medium-sized (0.01 to 0.1%). The chain recombines TRBV6-1 with TRBJ1-1, with a possible D match to TRBD1 (5 bases). Germline values: CDR1 MNHNS, CDR2 SASEGT. V was trimmed by 7 bases and J by 1 base, leaving 7 bases between them. This CDR3 is 12 amino acids long. The CDR3 protein is CASNQGNTEAFF. CDR3 DNA sequence: TGTGCCAGCAACCAGGGGAACACTGAAGCTTTCTTT.

V gene TRBV7-3 combines with J gene TRBJ2-1; TRBD1 matches at 7 bases. V trimming: 2 bases; J trimming: 7 bases; junction bases outside the gene matches: 5. Germline-derived CDR1 and CDR2 are SGHTA and FQGTGA. This CDR3 spans 14 amino acids. The CDR3 is CASSLWAGGNEQFF. CDR3 sequence (DNA): TGTGCCAGCAGCTTATGGGCAGGGGGAAATGAGCAGTTCTTC.

This rearrangement joins TRBV6-1 to TRBJ1-1, with TRBD1 matching over 12 bases. After removal of 5 bases from V and 0 bases from J, the junction contained 4 bases not matched to a gene. CDR3 length: 16 amino acids. Germline V gene sequence: CDR1 MNHNS, CDR2 SASEGT. CDR3 coding DNA: TGTGCCAGCAGTAAAGGGACAGGGGGCATGAACACTGAAGCTTTCTTT. Translating it yields CASSKGTGGMNTEAFF.

This sequence joins TRBV28 and TRBJ2-1, with 12 bases fitting TRBD2. The CDR3 contains 15 residues. V lost 5 bases, J lost 5 bases, and 4 bases stayed unmatched. Germline assignment: CDR1 MDHEN and CDR2 SYDVKM. CDR3 amino acids: CASSPWTSGNNEQFF. CDR3 in DNA: TGTGCCAGCAGTCCCTGGACTAGCGGGAACAATGAGCAGTTCTTC. Complete variable domain (other parts from reference TRBV28 and TRBJ2-1): DVKVTQSSRYLVKRTGEKVFLECVQDMDHENMFWYRQDPGLGLRLIYFSYDVKMKEKGDIPEGYSVSREKKERFSLILESASTNQTSMYLCASSPWTSGNNEQFFGPGTRLTVL.

With regard to this clone: Mismatch with germline at one junction end may stem from a read error. The genes are TRBV5-1 and TRBJ1-2, with 7 bases that match TRBD1. The CDR3 extends over 15 amino acids. Germline V gene sequence: CDR1 SGHRS, CDR2 YFSETQ. The CDR3 region has the DNA TGCGCCAGCAGCTTGGCCTCGGGACAGAGCTATGTCTACACCTTC. Its protein is CASSLASGQSYVYTF.

The table lists this clone with a few counts. This rearrangement joins TRBV5-4 to TRBJ1-6; no clear D. Germline V gene lookup returns CDR1 SGHNT and CDR2 YYREEE (reference sequence). V was trimmed by 4 bases and J by 5 bases, leaving 16 bases between them. The CDR3 spans 16 residues. The CDR3 here is CASSPDPGRDNSPLHF. The DNA of the CDR3 is TGTGCCAGCAGCCCGGACCCGGGAAGGGATAATTCACCCCTCCACTTT.

The J gene is TRBJ2-5, the V gene TRBV28; unclear D gene. The DNA matches TRBJ2-7 better at its end, which makes the J call doubtful. CDR3 size: 13 residues. CDR1 MDHEN and CDR2 SYDVKM come from the germline V gene. The chain's CDR3 is CASSFRVTYEQYF. DNA for the CDR3: TGTGCCAGCAGTTTTCGGGTGACCTACGAGCAGTACTTC.